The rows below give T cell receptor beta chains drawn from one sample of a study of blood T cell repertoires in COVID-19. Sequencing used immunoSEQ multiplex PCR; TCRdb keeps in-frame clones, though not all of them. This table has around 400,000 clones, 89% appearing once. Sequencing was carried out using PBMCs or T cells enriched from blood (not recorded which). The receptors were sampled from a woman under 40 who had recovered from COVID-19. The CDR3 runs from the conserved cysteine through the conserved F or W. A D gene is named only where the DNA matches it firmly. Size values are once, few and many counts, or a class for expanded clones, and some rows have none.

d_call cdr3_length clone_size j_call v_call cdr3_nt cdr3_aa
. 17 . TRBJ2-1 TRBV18 TGTGCCAGCTCACCACCCAAGGCGGGTTCAAGCGGCAATGAGCAGTTCTTC CASSPPKAGSSGNEQFF
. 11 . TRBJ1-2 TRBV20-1 TGCAGTGCTACCTCAGGGTACGGCTACACCTTC CSATSGYGYTF
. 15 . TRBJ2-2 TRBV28 TGTGCCAGCAGTTTTCAGGCCCCGAGTACCGGGGAGCTGTTTTTT CASSFQAPSTGELFF
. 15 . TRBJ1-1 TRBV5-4 TGTGCCAGCAGCTCGACAGGCTGGATGAACACTGAAGCTTTCTTT CASSSTGWMNTEAFF
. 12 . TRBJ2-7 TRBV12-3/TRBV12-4 TGTGCCAGCAGTTTAATGGAGACCGAGCAGTACTTC CASSLMETEQYF
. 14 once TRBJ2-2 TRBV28 TGTGCCAGCTGCTGCAGGGAGAACACCGGGGAGCTGTTTTTT CASCCRENTGELFF
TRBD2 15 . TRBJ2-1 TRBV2 TGTGCCAGCAGTGATGAGGCGGGGGGGCGCAATGAGCAGTTCTTC CASSDEAGGRNEQFF
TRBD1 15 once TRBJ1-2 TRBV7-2 TGTGCCAGCAGCTTAGGTAGCACAGGGGGCGGTGGCTACACCTTC CASSLGSTGGGGYTF
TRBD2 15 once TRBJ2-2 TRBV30 TGTGCCTGGAGTGTCGGAGCGGGGGGGACCGGGGAGCTGTTTTTT CAWSVGAGGTGELFF
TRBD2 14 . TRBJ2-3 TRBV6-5 TGTGCCAGCAGTCTAGCGGGAGCGGTAGATACGCAGTATTTT CASSLAGAVDTQYF
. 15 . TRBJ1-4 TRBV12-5 TGTGCTAGTGGTTTGGGAACAGGGTTTGGGGAAAAACTGTTTTTT CASGLGTGFGEKLFF
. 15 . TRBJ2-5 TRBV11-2 TGTGCCAGCAGCTTCCCCCGGGGGTACCAAGAGACCCAGTACTTC CASSFPRGYQETQYF
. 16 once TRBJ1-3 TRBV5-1 TGCGCCAGCACCCGCGGGGCCGGAGGCTCTGGAAACACCATATATTTT CASTRGAGGSGNTIYF
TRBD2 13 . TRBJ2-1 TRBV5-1 TGCGCCAGCAGCTTGCGCTGGGGGACTAGGGGGTTCTTC CASSLRWGTRGFF
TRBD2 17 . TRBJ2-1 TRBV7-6 TGTGCCAGCAGCTCCTCCCGGCTAGCGGGGTTCTACAATGAGCAGTTCTTC CASSSSRLAGFYNEQFF
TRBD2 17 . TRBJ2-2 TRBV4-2 TGTGCCAGCAGCCACCGAATAGCGGGGGCTCAACCCGGGGAGCTGTTTTTT CASSHRIAGAQPGELFF
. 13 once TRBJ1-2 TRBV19 TGTGCCAGTAGTATGGGGGCGTCCGGTTCGGGCACCTTC CASSMGASGSGTF
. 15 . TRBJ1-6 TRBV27 TGTGCCAGCAGTTTAGGGCCGGGGATCAATTCACCCCTCCACTTT CASSLGPGINSPLHF
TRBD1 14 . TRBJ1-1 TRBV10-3 TGTGCCATCGCTCTGGCCCAGGGGGCGAGTGAAGCTTTCTTT CAIALAQGASEAFF
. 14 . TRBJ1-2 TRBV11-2 TGTGCCAGCAGCATACGGCGGGGTTCGTATGGCTACACCTTC CASSIRRGSYGYTF
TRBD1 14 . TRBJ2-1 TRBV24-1 TGTGCCACCAGCCGGGACAGGGTTATGGATGAGCAGTTCTTC CATSRDRVMDEQFF
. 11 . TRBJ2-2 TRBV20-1 TGCAGTGCTAGAGAGTACGGGGAGCTGTTTTTT CSAREYGELFF
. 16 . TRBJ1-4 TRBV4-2 TGTGCCAGCAGCCACTCCACACAGCCCTTTAATGAAAAACTGTTTTTT CASSHSTQPFNEKLFF
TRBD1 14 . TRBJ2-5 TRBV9 TGTGCCAGCAGCCCGAACAGGGGGCACGAGACCCAGTACTTC CASSPNRGHETQYF
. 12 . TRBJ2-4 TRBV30 TGTGCCTGGAGTGTATCAGGGTACATTCAGTACTTC CAWSVSGYIQYF
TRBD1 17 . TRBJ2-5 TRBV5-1 TGCGCCAGCAGCTTGGCCGTAGTGACAGGGGTCCAAGAGACCCAGTACTTC CASSLAVVTGVQETQYF
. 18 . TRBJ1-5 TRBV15 TGTGCCACCAGCAGAGATCGTCTCCGTGCCCGAGGCAATCAGCCCCAGCATTTT CATSRDRLRARGNQPQHF
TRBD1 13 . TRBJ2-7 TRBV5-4 TGTGCCAGCAGCTTGGTAGGGGGCCACGAGCAGTACTTC CASSLVGGHEQYF
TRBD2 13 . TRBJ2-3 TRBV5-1 TGCGCCAGCAGCTGGGGGACTAGCGGGGATTTGTATTTT CASSWGTSGDLYF
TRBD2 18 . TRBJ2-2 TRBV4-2 TGTGCCAGCAGCCACGTTCTAGCGGGAACGAGGAACACCGGGGAGCTGTTTTTT CASSHVLAGTRNTGELFF
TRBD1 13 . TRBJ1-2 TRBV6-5 TGTGCCACCAGACAGGGGATGAGCTATGGCTACACCTTC CATRQGMSYGYTF
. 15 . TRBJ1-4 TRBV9 TGTGCCAGCAGCGTAGAGGGTCGGGAGAATGAAAAACTGTTTTTT CASSVEGRENEKLFF
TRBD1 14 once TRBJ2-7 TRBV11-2 TGTGCCAGCAGCTTAAAGACAGGGCCCCTCGAGCAGTACTTC CASSLKTGPLEQYF
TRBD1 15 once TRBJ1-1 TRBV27 TGTGCCAGCACCGCAAGGGGGACAGTGAACACTGAAGCTTTCTTT CASTARGTVNTEAFF
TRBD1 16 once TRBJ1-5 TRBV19 TGTGCCAGTAGTGGCACCGGGACAGCTAACAATCAGCCCCAGCATTTT CASSGTGTANNQPQHF
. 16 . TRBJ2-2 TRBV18 TGTGCCAGCTCACCACCGCTGGCAGGGAACACCGGGGAGCTGTTTTTT CASSPPLAGNTGELFF
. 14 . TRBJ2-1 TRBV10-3 TGTGCCATCAGTTCGGGAGTTAACTACAATGAGCAGTTCTTC CAISSGVNYNEQFF
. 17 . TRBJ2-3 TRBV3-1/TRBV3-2 TGTGCCAGCAGCCAAGGGTGGGGGGGGCACAGCACAGATACGCAGTATTTT CASSQGWGGHSTDTQYF
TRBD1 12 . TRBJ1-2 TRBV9 TGTGCCAGCAGCACAACAGGGGCTGGCTACACCTTC CASSTTGAGYTF
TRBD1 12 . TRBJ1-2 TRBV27 TGTGCCAGCAGTCAAGGACAGGGAGGCTACACCTTC CASSQGQGGYTF
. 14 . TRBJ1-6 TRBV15 TGTGCCACCAGCAGAGACAGGGGTAATTCACCCCTCCACTTT CATSRDRGNSPLHF
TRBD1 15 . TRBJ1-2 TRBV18 TGTGCCAGCTCACCACCGGGACAGCTCGGCTATGGCTACACCTTC CASSPPGQLGYGYTF
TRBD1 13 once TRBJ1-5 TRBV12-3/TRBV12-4 TGTGCCAGCAGACGGACAGGGGATCAGCCCCAGCATTTT CASRRTGDQPQHF
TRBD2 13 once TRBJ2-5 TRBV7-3 TGTGCCAGCAGCCAGAGCGGGAGAGAGACCCAGTACTTC CASSQSGRETQYF
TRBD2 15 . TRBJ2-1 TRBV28 TGTGCCAGCGCCCCGGGACTAGCGGGAGCGGGTGAGCAGTTCTTC CASAPGLAGAGEQFF
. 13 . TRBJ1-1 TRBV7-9 TGTGCCAGCAGCTCCTCGAGTAACACTGAAGCTTTCTTT CASSSSSNTEAFF
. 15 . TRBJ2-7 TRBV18 TGTGCCAGCTCACCAACCAGGGGAGACCCTACTGGGAAGTACTTC CASSPTRGDPTGKYF
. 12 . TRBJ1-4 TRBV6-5 TGTGCCAGCACGCAGGGTGGGGAAAAACTGTTTTTT CASTQGGEKLFF
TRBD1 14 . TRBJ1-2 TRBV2 TGTGCCAGCACACGGGGGACAGGGTTTATTGGCTACACCTTC CASTRGTGFIGYTF
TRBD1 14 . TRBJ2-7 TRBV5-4 TGTGCCAGCAGCAGCGGGACAGGGTTCTACGAGCAGTACTTC CASSSGTGFYEQYF
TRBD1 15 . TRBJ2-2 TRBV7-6 TGTGCCAGCAGCTGGGACAGGGCAATCTCCGGGGAGCTGTTTTTT CASSWDRAISGELFF
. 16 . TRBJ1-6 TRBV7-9 TGTGCCAGCAGCTATCGGTCCTGGGGGGAAAATTCACCCCTCCACTTT CASSYRSWGENSPLHF
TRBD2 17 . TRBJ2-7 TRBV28 TGTGCCAGCAGTTCACCACTGGGACTAGCGGGTTACTACGAGCAGTACTTC CASSSPLGLAGYYEQYF
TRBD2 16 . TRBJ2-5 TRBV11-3 TGTGCCAGCAGCTTAGCGGGGACTAGCGGGTGGGAGACCCAGTACTTC CASSLAGTSGWETQYF
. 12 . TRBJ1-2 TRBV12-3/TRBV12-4 TGTGCCAGCAGTATTCTAGGCTATGGCTACACCTTC CASSILGYGYTF
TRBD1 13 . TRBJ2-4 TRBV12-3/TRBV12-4 TGTGCCAGCAGCGTTGGACAGGGGCGTATGCAGTACTTC CASSVGQGRMQYF
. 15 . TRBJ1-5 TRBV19 TGTGCCAGTAGTATAATGGGGCAGGGCAATCAGCCCCAGCATTTT CASSIMGQGNQPQHF
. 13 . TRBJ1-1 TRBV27 TGTGCCAGCAGTTTAACCGGGAGCACTGAAGCTTTCTTT CASSLTGSTEAFF
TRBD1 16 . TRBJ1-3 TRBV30 TGTGCCTGGAGGACCCGGGACAGTCATTCTGGAAACACCATATATTTT CAWRTRDSHSGNTIYF
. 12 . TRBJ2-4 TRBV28 TGTGCCAGCGCGGACAGAGTCGGCATTCAGTACTTC CASADRVGIQYF